Sequencing of this TCR beta chain was carried out in a study of shared clonotypes between healthy human individuals. Original methodology: Because ImmunoSEQ provided only junction sequences with no quality scores, the filtering differed. Clones were read by immunoSEQ multiplex PCR, and TCRdb kept only the in-frame ones, dropping some. The V and J calls and clone size were taken over from that table, and D and trimming were inferred from the DNA. The table has about 2.2 million clones, around 95% seen once. Naive-designated CD8 cells lacked CD45RO, were positively enriched for CCR7, and omitted terminally differentiated effector memory CD45RA+ cells. V shed 5 bases and J shed 4 bases, with 14 bases lying between them. The CDR3 length is 15 residues. Per germline, CDR1 SEHNR and CDR2 FQNEAQ (reference sequence).

This sequence originates from a man between 18 and 29 years old in good health. Some clones in this sample may be carry-over from other donors' samples. Sequenced input: naive CD8+ T cells from PBMCs. This chain uses TRBV7-9 with TRBJ1-4; maybe TRBD1 (6 bases). The CDR3 region is CASSDYRESNEKLFF. CDR3 nucleotide sequence: TGTGCCAGCAGCGACTACAGGGAAAGTAATGAAAAACTGTTTTTT.